The T cell receptor (beta chain) described here comes from a study of OX40 agonist ivuxolimab in advanced cancers. This CDR3 has 11 amino acids. V was pared by 6 bases and J by 6 bases, with 9 bases between. Germline CDR1 and CDR2: SGHAT and FQNNGV. This table comes from immunoSEQ multiplex PCR, and its TCRdb copy is limited to in-frame clones, with some not included. The sample has roughly 50,000 clones, around 89% seen once; the top ten hold roughly 28%. Sequenced here: CD4+ or CD8+ T cells sorted from blood, sampled in a trial of the OX40 agonist ivuxolimab. The genes are TRBV11-2 and TRBJ2-7, with D perhaps being TRBD1 or TRBD2 (5 bases each). This receptor was identified in an adult with an advanced solid tumor such as melanoma, head and neck, liver or kidney cancer. The CDR3 reads CASSPGSEQYF. The CDR3, as DNA: TGTGCCAGCAGTCCAGGGAGCGAGCAGTACTTC.